This T cell receptor (beta chain) was identified during a study of T cells in Graves' hyperthyroidism and ophthalmopathy. TCR beta CDR3 sequences were amplified from RNA transcripts. HTBI primers drove first-round RT-PCR of the TCR CDR3. TCRdb passed the multiplex PCR reads through MiXCR, listing each CDR3 protein once. The data show 270,000 or so distinct CDR3 sequences, 20% to 30% seen once. Trimming removed 3 bases at V and 3 bases at J, with 4 bases between. There are 12 residues in the CDR3. Germline V gives CDR1 KGHDR, CDR2 SFDVKD. The sequenced material came from blood. This clonotype was sampled from a middle-aged man with Graves' hyperthyroidism that later progressed to Graves' ophthalmopathy. The chain is built from TRBV24-1 and TRBJ2-5; D gene ambiguous. As DNA, the CDR3 is TGTGCCACCAGTGATAAAGAAGAGACCCAGTACTTC. Its translation is CATSDKEETQYF.